The 13 T cell receptor beta chains listed next were all sequenced from one sample in a study of T cells in Graves' hyperthyroidism and ophthalmopathy. TCR beta CDR3 region amplification was performed from RNA transcripts. The study used the HTBI primer set for a first-round RT-PCR of the TCR CDR3. TCRdb re-called the multiplex PCR reads through MiXCR, storing one row per CDR3 protein. Altogether roughly 93,000 distinct CDR3 sequences are present, around 50% being singletons, with the ten largest covering 27%. The source material was blood. The receptors shown here come from a woman in her thirties or forties with Graves' hyperthyroidism.

The genes are TRBV2 and TRBJ2-5; TRBD2 matches at 15 bases. Germline V gene lookup returns CDR1 SNHLY and CDR2 FYNNEI. The length of the CDR3 is 16 residues. J lost 5 bases, V lost 6 bases, and 7 bases had no gene match. In DNA form, the CDR3 reads TGTGCCAGCAGGGGGACTAGCGGGAGGACTAAGGAGACCCAGTACTTC. It codes for CASRGTSGRTKETQYF. The full variable domain, completed using reference TRBV2 and TRBJ2-5, is EPEVTQTPSHQVTQMGQEVILRCVPISNHLYFYWYRQILGQKVEFLVSFYNNEISEKSEIFDDQFSVERPDGSNFTLKIRSTKLEDSAMYFCASRGTSGRTKETQYFGPGTRLLVL.

The chain has TRBV28 and TRBJ1-4, with 9 positions matching TRBD1. The CDR3 is 14 amino acids. J lost 6 bases, V lost 6 bases, and 5 bases had no gene match. From germline, CDR1 is MDHEN and CDR2 SYDVKM. The CDR3, as DNA: TGTGCCAGCAGGGGACAGGGTTCGGATGAAAAACTGTTTTTT. It codes for CASRGQGSDEKLFF. The full variable domain, in which reference TRBV28 and TRBJ1-4 provide the parts outside the CDR3, is DVKVTQSSRYLVKRTGEKVFLECVQDMDHENMFWYRQDPGLGLRLIYFSYDVKMKEKGDIPEGYSVSREKKERFSLILESASTNQTSMYLCASRGQGSDEKLFFGSGTQLSVL.

The sample holds many counts of this clonotype. The chain couples TRBV5-1 to TRBJ1-4; 7 positions match TRBD1. The germline CDR1 and CDR2 sequences are SGHRS and YFSETQ. The CDR3 is made up of 14 amino acids. V gave up 4 bases and J gave up 8 bases; unmatched junction bases: 8. This CDR3 reads CASSASTGLEKLFF. CDR3 nucleotides: TGCGCCAGCAGCGCCTCGACAGGGTTGGAAAAACTGTTTTTT.

The table lists this clonotype with a count of one. The chain joins TRBV20-1 to TRBJ2-7, with 9 bases lining up with TRBD2. CDR1 is DFQATT, CDR2 SNEGSKA, per germline (reference sequence). This CDR3 region has 13 residues. V shed 3 bases, J shed 2 bases, and the junction held 2 bases outside the gene matches. The CDR3 loop is CSARSSGTYEQYF. CDR3 sequence (DNA): TGCAGTGCTAGGTCTAGCGGGACCTACGAGCAGTACTTC.

To note about this clonotype: One end of the junction is discordant with germline, which a read error may explain. This chain joins TRBV2 and TRBJ2-2, with D possibly matching TRBD2 (6 bases). The germline V gene encodes CDR1 SNHLY and CDR2 FYNNEI. This CDR3 has 15 residues. CDR3 nucleotide sequence: TGTGCCAGCAAGGAAACGGAGGAGGGGACCGGGGAGCTGTCTTGG. Residues: CASKETEEGTGELSW.

This clonotype was counted ten times or more. This chain uses TRBV6-6 with TRBJ2-7; TRBD1 matches 7 bases. The CDR3 spans 14 residues. Per germline, CDR1 MNHNY and CDR2 SVGAGI (reference sequence). V shed 6 bases, J shed 2 bases, and the junction held 7 bases outside the gene matches. The CDR3, as DNA: TGTGCCAGCAGCGGGACAGCGACCCCCTACGAGCAGTACTTC. It translates to CASSGTATPYEQYF.

The gene calls are TRBV20-1 and TRBJ2-1, with 8 bases that match TRBD2. J lost 4 bases, V lost 0 bases, and 5 bases had no gene match. Germline lookup yields CDR1 DFQATT and CDR2 SNEGSKA (reference sequence). This CDR3 has 15 residues. For the CDR3, the DNA is TGCAGTGCTAGAGATCCTAGCGGGTCATACAATGAGCAGTTCTTC. This translates into CSARDPSGSYNEQFF.

This clonotype was seen only a few times. The junction differs from germline at one of its ends, possibly a read error. The chain recombines TRBV7-9 with TRBJ1-4, with 9 bases fitting TRBD1. CDR3 length equals 13 residues. Germline CDR1 is SEHNR and CDR2 is FQNEAQ (reference sequence). The CDR3 bases are TGTGCCAGCAGCTGGGGACAGGGTGGGGCTGAAGCTTTT. Its translation: CASSWGQGGAEAF.

This clonotype was picked up many times. CDR3 amino acids: CATSGADTGELFF. CDR3 in DNA: TGTGCCACCTCGGGAGCAGACACCGGGGAGCTGTTTTTT. This sequence joins TRBV2 and TRBJ2-2; possible D gene TRBD2, 6 bases. V was pared by 10 bases and J by 3 bases, with 12 bases between. Germline V gene lookup returns CDR1 SNHLY and CDR2 FYNNEI. The length of the CDR3 is 13 residues.

The V call is TRBV20-1, the J call TRBJ2-3; 13 bases fit TRBD2. The germline CDR1 and CDR2 sequences are DFQATT and SNEGSKA (reference sequence). The CDR3 sequence is 16 residues long. The V and J ends lost 5 bases and 4 bases, in that order; junction bases with no gene match: 9. CDR3 DNA: TGCAGTGCTGGAAGGACTAGCGGGAGTGGGGCAGATACGCAGTATTTT. This translates into CSAGRTSGSGADTQYF.

V is TRBV12-3 or TRBV12-4 and J is TRBJ2-5, with D perhaps matching TRBD1 or TRBD2 (5 bases each). V was pared by 8 bases and J by 10 bases, with 29 bases between. The CDR3 sequence is 16 residues long. The chain's CDR3 is CASGGTGVERPQDQYF. The DNA of the CDR3 is TGTGCCAGCGGGGGAACCGGGGTGGAGCGCCCCCAGGACCAGTACTTC.

The V and J genes are TRBV10-3 and TRBJ1-2; D may be TRBD1 (6 bases). This CDR3 contains 14 residues. Germline V CDR1 and CDR2: ENHRY, SYGVKD. V was clipped by 5 bases and J by 4 bases, with 14 bases between them. The CDR3 spells CAISSGTIIYGYTF. The CDR3 nucleotides are TGTGCCATCAGTTCCGGGACAATTATCTATGGCTACACCTTC.

The chain carries TRBV10-2 and TRBJ2-5; no reliable D call. Trimming cost V 0 bases and J 5 bases, with 4 bases left between them. The CDR3 runs to 12 residues. Germline V gene sequence: CDR1 WSHSY, CDR2 SAAADI. CDR3 sequence reads: CASSESPETQYF. CDR3 DNA: TGCGCCAGCAGTGAGTCACCGGAGACCCAGTACTTC.